The clone carrying this TCR beta chain came up once. Germline V gives CDR1 MDHEN, CDR2 SYDVKM. This CDR3 spans 15 amino acids. The J segment lost 2 bases and the V segment lost 7 bases, leaving 5 bases of the junction unmatched. Data came from immunoSEQ multiplex PCR; TCRdb stores just in-frame clones and leaves some out. The table shows about 70,000 clones, with about 90% occurring only once. The data were taken from a study of blood T cell repertoires in COVID-19. Across the study: Italy, Spain and the United States were the sources of the convalescent and acute COVID-19 samples. The cDNA or gDNA used as material had been derived from T cells, B-cell-depleted T cells, or PBMCs.

Sequenced material: peripheral blood. The TCR sequence derives from a man aged 50-59 years with active COVID-19. The J gene is TRBJ2-1, the V gene TRBV28, with TRBD1 identical over 10 bases. As DNA, the CDR3 is TGTGCCAGCATATCGGGACAGGGGACCTACAATGAGCAGTTCTTC. Translating gives CASISGQGTYNEQFF.